The 2 T cell receptor beta chains given below trace back to one sample, sequenced in a study of OX40 agonist ivuxolimab in advanced cancers. This table comes from immunoSEQ multiplex PCR, and its TCRdb copy is limited to in-frame clones, with some not included. The table shows 80,000 to 90,000 clones, with around four fifths occurring only once. The sample in question was CD4+ or CD8+ T cells sorted from blood, obtained in a trial of the OX40 agonist ivuxolimab. The receptors shown here come from an adult with an advanced solid tumor such as melanoma, head and neck, liver or kidney cancer.

This sequence joins TRBV5-5 and TRBJ1-5; D gene unclear. Trimming shortened V by 4 bases and J by 4 bases, and 12 bases separated the two germline ends. Germline lookup yields CDR1 SGHKS and CDR2 YYEKEE (reference sequence). CDR3 length: 14 amino acids. The CDR3 DNA reads as TGTGCCAGCAGCCCTATCATCGGAAATCAGCCCCAGCATTTT. It is translated as CASSPIIGNQPQHF.

The CDR3 reads CSARGTSGGARDNEQFF. CDR3 DNA sequence: TGCAGCGCCCGAGGGACTAGCGGGGGGGCCCGGGACAATGAGCAGTTCTTC. The V gene is TRBV29-1, the J gene TRBJ2-1; 16 bases line up with TRBD2. The CDR3 spans 17 residues. The germline CDR1 and CDR2 sequences are SQVTM and ANQGSEA. Trimming at V came to 7 bases and at J to 5 bases, leaving 11 bases not matched to a gene.